The 6 T cell receptor beta chains below come from one sample, sequenced in a study of regulatory T cells in long-lasting Graves disease. The time point denotes: newly diagnosed GD, antithyroid drugs for less than 3 months. The TCR library was made from RNA extracted from PBMCs. Investigators prepared the TCR beta libraries by applying iRepertoire HTBI primers and Arm-PCR of CDR3 regions. TCRdb independently ran MiXCR on the multiplex PCR reads; one entry per CDR3 protein. The data show 350,000 to 450,000 distinct CDR3 sequences, approximately 15% seen once. The sample also formed part of further work on T cells in Graves' hyperthyroidism and ophthalmopathy.

The sample consisted of peripheral blood mononuclear cells (PBMCs), taken at new diagnosis, from a patient treated with antithyroid drugs. Receptor source: a woman aged 40 to 50 with Graves disease.

This clonotype has at least ten counts. This sequence joins TRBV7-2 and TRBJ2-2; D not certain. V was clipped by 2 bases and J by 7 bases, with 11 bases between them. This CDR3 comprises 14 residues. Germline V lookup: CDR1 SGHTA, CDR2 FQGNSA. The DNA of the CDR3 is TGTGCCAGCAGCTTAAATCGCGGCGGCGGGGAGCTGTTTTTT. Translated: CASSLNRGGGELFF.

About this clonotype itself: Since a much larger clone is just one base distant, this may be a read error. The rearrangement joins TRBV6-2 or TRBV6-3 to TRBJ2-1; D ambiguous. Per the germline V gene, CDR1 is MNHEY and CDR2 is SVGEGT. Trimming took off 3 bases at V and 4 bases at J, with 7 bases between the two ends. CDR3 size: 13 residues. CDR3 residues: CASSYGLYNEQFF. CDR3 bases: TGTGCCAGCAGTTATGGGCTTTACAATGAGCAGTTCTTC.

This clonotype showed up many times. The J gene is TRBJ1-2, the V gene TRBV11-2; D perhaps matches TRBD1 (6 bases). CDR1 and CDR2 (germline): SGHAT, FQNNGV. Deletions cut 1 base from V and 3 bases from J, with 24 bases between. The CDR3 length is 19 residues. The CDR3 here is CASSLGIADSRGRDYGYTF. The DNA for the CDR3 is TGTGCCAGCAGCTTAGGGATAGCGGACAGCCGGGGGCGAGACTATGGCTACACCTTC.

There are a few counts of this clonotype. The CDR3 DNA reads TGTGCCAGTAGTATTGTCCGGGAGCCCCCCCTGGGGAATGAGCAGTTCTTC. It yields the protein CASSIVREPPLGNEQFF. The V and J genes are TRBV19 and TRBJ2-1, with D maybe TRBD2 (6 bases). The V end was cut by 3 bases, the J end by 7 bases, with 22 bases between. The length of the CDR3 is 17 residues. Germline CDR1 and CDR2: LNHDA and SQIVND (reference sequence).

This clonotype has at least ten counts. The chain couples TRBV6-5 to TRBJ2-1; the D gene is possibly TRBD1 (8 bases). V lost 8 bases to trimming and J lost 7 bases, with 24 bases between them. The CDR3 has 16 residues. The germline V gene has CDR1 MNHEY and CDR2 SVGAGI. This CDR3 is CASGSLRGLAENEQFF. In DNA form, the CDR3 reads TGTGCCAGCGGTTCCCTCAGGGGGCTAGCGGAAAATGAGCAGTTCTTC.

V and J are TRBV11-2 and TRBJ2-1, with TRBD2 identical over 15 bases. V was clipped by 5 bases and J by 9 bases; unmatched bases: 14. The CDR3 runs to 18 residues. The germline gives CDR1 SGHAT, CDR2 FQNNGV. CDR3 in amino acids: CASSPTGTSGRIGGEQFF. The DNA for the CDR3 is TGTGCCAGCAGCCCGACCGGGACTAGCGGGAGGATCGGCGGTGAGCAGTTCTTC. The variable domain in full, completed from reference TRBV11-2 and TRBJ2-1, reads EAGVAQSPRYKIIEKRQSVAFWCNPISGHATLYWYQQILGQGPKLLIQFQNNGVVDDSQLPKDRFSAERLKGVDSTLKIQPAKLEDSAVYLCASSPTGTSGRIGGEQFFGPGTRLTVL.